This TCR beta chain was retrieved from a study of cytomegalovirus exposure and HLA in healthy donors. Germline V gene data show CDR1 as MGHRA and CDR2 as YSYEKL. After removal of 2 bases from V and 0 bases from J, the junction contained 8 bases not matched to a gene. There are 18 residues in the CDR3. PCR involved 60 Vbeta and 13 Jbeta primers. TCRdb's copy holds only in-frame clones and misses some; the assay was immunoSEQ multiplex PCR. The sample has some 70,000 clones; 65% to 70% are singletons. The material sequenced was PBMCs. This TCR derives from a male donor in good health and CMV-seropositive. The chain couples TRBV4-1 to TRBJ2-7, with TRBD2 matching over 12 bases. The CDR3 spells CASSQLRTSGTLSYEQYF. In nucleotides, the CDR3 is TGCGCCAGCAGCCAACTACGGACTAGCGGGACACTCTCCTACGAGCAGTACTTC.